This entry describes one T cell receptor beta chain. This clone was seen only once. Its antigen target is currently unknown. Per-base qualities were not stored, and no clone one base away is much larger. Read against the paper, the sample's time point label means: about 28 days (+/-7) after the second vaccine dose. AZD1222 recipients whose second dose came at about 4 weeks and those whose second dose came at about 12 weeks were combined into one group, since spike-specific TCR depth and breadth did not differ between the two schedules. Vaccinee samples came from UK trials COV001 and COV002, including a single-blind randomized controlled phase 2/3 trial of AZD1222 (ChAdOx1 nCoV-19) in healthy adults. For TCRbeta chain sequencing, PBMC samples from trial participants were taken at day 0 and at day 28 after the second dose. The record originates from a study of T cell responses to AZD1222 COVID-19 vaccine listed by TCRdb under 2021. With regard to the full study: TCR sequencing was performed for roughly 250 trial participants, of whom 200 to 210 were given two doses of AZD1222 and around 26 were given two doses of MenACWY control vaccine. Enrollment into the trials was organized by age into subgroups of 18-55, 56-69 and 70-plus years, and those subgroups contained approximately 160, 26 and 62 TCR-sequenced participants, respectively. On the study overall, not on this receptor specifically: No day 14 peak-response samples were available, so repertoires were characterized only after the peak T cell response. Conclusions about previously exposed vaccinees are limited, since just a handful of AZD1222 recipients were seropositive for SARS-CoV-2 at baseline. Participants were mostly white British and included more females than males, and it was suggested by the authors that clonal diversity may have been underestimated. In the small 56-69-year group, the increase in depth fell short of significance, most likely because of low power. The vaccine-associated CD4 TCRs covered the entire spike protein, and the dominant responses fell in regions 160-218 and 743-854. A significant rise in spike-specific TCR breadth and depth was observed after two AZD1222 doses relative to day 0 and relative to MenACWY recipients. Epitopes outside the regions mutated in the B.1.351 and B.1.1.7 variants were reportedly recognized by nearly half of the unique spike-specific TCRs.

The CDR3 regions of human TCRbeta chains were analyzed by immunosequencing. The authors' pipeline ran thus. TCRs in the repertoires were compared against a reference library of SARS-CoV-2-specific TCRs that had been generated with the MIRA antigen-specificity platform. Breadth meant the fraction of unique TCRs that were SARS-CoV-2-associated, whereas depth meant the fraction of total T cells that were SARS-CoV-2-associated. Using the MIRA data, each spike-specific TCR was mapped to the spike region that the TCR reacts to and placed in a CD4 or CD8 class. Log10-transformed breadth and depth values were compared by one-way ANOVA with Sidak's multiple comparisons tests. In TCRdb, the immuneACCESS table is reduced to in-frame sequences with V and J assigned. These tables do not hold every clone; where another copy was compared, an unresolved V gene accounts for under half, and the others remain unexplained. The DNA gave D and trimming, while V, J and clone size come from that table. For this sample the table gives 150,000 to 200,000 clones, of which 93% were detected only once. The biggest ten clones account for 0.9% to 1.1% of the sample.

CDR1 and CDR2 are drawn from the germline V gene (reference sequence): GTSNPN, SVGIG. The CDR3 spans 13 residues, from the cysteine through the phenylalanine. Only the CDR3 DNA stays, 39 bases, in frame from base 1. The junction carries 15 bases between V and J, which are trimmed by 6 bases and 4 bases respectively. The chain is assembled from TRBV30 and TRBJ1-1; there is no confident call for the D gene. This sample comprised peripheral blood, obtained 28 days after the second AZD1222 dose. The origin of this receptor is an adult who received the AZD1222 COVID-19 vaccine. The DNA sequence is TGTGCCTGCTTGACTGGGGAGGGCACTGAAGCTTTCTTT. This encodes CACLTGEGTEAFF. Reference TRBV30 and TRBJ1-1 proteins supply the regions before and after the CDR3; the full variable domain is: SQTIHQWPATLVQPVGSPLSLECTVEGTSNPNLYWYRQAAGRGLQLLFYSVGIGQISSEVPQNLSASRPQDRQFILSSKKLLLSDSGFYLCACLTGEGTEAFFGQGTRLTVV.